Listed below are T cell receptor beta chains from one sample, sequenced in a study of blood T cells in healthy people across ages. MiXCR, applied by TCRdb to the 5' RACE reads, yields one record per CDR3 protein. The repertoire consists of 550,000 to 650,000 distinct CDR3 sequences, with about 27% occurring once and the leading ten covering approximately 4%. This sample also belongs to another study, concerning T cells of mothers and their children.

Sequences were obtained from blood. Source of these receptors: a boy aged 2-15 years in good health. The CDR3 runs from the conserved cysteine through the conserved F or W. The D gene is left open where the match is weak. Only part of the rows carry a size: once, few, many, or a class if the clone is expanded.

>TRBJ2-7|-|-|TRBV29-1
CSGAGSNEQYF
TGCAGCGGGGCAGGGTCCAACGAGCAGTACTTC
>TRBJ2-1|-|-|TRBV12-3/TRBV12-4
CASTNWGVNEQFF
TGTGCCAGCACCAATTGGGGTGTCAATGAGCAGTTCTTC
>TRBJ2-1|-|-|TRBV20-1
CSARQDFHNEQFF
TGCAGTGCTAGACAGGACTTCCACAATGAGCAGTTCTTC
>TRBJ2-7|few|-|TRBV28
CASSRAISPEQYF
TGTGCCAGCAGTCGGGCAATCTCCCCCGAGCAGTACTTC
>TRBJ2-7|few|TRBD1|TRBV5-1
CASSSDRQSYEQYF
TGCGCCAGCAGCTCGGACAGGCAATCCTACGAGCAGTACTTC
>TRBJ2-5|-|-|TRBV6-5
CASRDLTYYQETQYF
TGTGCCAGCAGAGACCTTACCTACTACCAAGAGACCCAGTACTTC
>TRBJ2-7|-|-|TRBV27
CASSLRSTYEQYF
TGTGCCAGCAGTTTAAGGTCCACCTACGAGCAGTACTTC
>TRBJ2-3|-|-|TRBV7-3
CASSLTWGDTQYF
TGTGCCAGCAGCTTAACATGGGGGGATACGCAGTATTTT
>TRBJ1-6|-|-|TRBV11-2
CASSLSQNSPLHF
TGTGCCAGCAGCTTATCTCAGAATTCACCCCTCCACTTT
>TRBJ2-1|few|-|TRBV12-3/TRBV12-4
CASGLGFLLGYNEQFF
TGTGCCAGCGGGTTAGGTTTCTTGTTGGGATACAATGAGCAGTTCTTC
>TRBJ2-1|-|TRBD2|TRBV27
CASSFLGGLAGNEQFF
TGTGCCAGCAGTTTCCTGGGGGGACTAGCGGGTAATGAGCAGTTCTTC
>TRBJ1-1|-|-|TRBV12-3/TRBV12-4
CASSLREEAFF
TGTGCCAGCAGTTTAAGGGAAGAAGCTTTCTTT
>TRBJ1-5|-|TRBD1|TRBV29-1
CSEPTGDSNQPQHF
TGCAGCGAACCAACAGGGGATAGCAATCAGCCCCAGCATTTT
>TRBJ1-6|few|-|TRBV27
CASSFRVRSYNSPLHF
TGTGCCAGCAGTTTCAGGGTCCGCTCCTATAATTCACCCCTCCACTTT
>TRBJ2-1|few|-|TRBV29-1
CSALSSNNEQFF
TGCAGCGCCCTGTCATCTAACAATGAGCAGTTCTTC
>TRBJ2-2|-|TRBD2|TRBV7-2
CASRLAGPGELFF
TGTGCCAGCAGACTAGCGGGTCCCGGGGAGCTGTTTTTT
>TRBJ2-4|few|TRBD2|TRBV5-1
CASSPLAGVGNIQYF
TGCGCCAGCAGCCCCTTGGCGGGAGTAGGGAACATTCAGTACTTC
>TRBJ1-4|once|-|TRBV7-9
CASSSLGEGTDYLFF
TGTGCCAGCAGCAGTTTGGGGGAGGGAACAGATTATCTGTTTTTT
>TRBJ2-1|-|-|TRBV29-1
CSVEGLGGQFF
TGCAGCGTTGAAGGGCTGGGAGGGCAGTTCTTC
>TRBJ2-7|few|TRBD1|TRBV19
CASAGDRAYEQYF
TGTGCCAGCGCCGGGGACAGGGCCTACGAGCAGTACTTC
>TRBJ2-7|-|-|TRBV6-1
CASSATYSYEQYF
TGTGCCAGCAGTGCAACTTACTCCTACGAGCAGTACTTC
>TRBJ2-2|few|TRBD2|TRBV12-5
CASGSPGTSGPTGELFF
TGTGCTAGTGGTTCTCCAGGGACTAGCGGGCCTACCGGGGAGCTGTTTTTT
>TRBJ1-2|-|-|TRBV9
CASGGPGSNYGYTF
TGTGCCAGCGGGGGGCCAGGTTCTAACTATGGCTACACCTTC
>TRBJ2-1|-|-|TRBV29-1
CSVRRVEGGEQFF
TGCAGCGTAAGGCGGGTAGAAGGGGGTGAGCAGTTCTTC
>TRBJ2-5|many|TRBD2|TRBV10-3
CAISVSGGAVQETQYF
TGTGCCATCAGTGTAAGCGGGGGGGCGGTCCAAGAGACCCAGTACTTC